A few counts support the clone carrying this T cell receptor (beta chain). The antigen remains unidentified. The data originate from a study of T cells in Graves' hyperthyroidism and ophthalmopathy. Background on the study: Prior to any treatment, at the point of initial diagnosis, peripheral blood was collected.

Findings and limits, study-wide: It was a median 6.5 months before onset that the model predicted ophthalmopathy.

CDR1 SGHNT and CDR2 YYREEE come from the germline V gene (reference sequence). The CDR3 is 14 amino acids. Trimming cost V 0 bases and J 5 bases, with 11 bases left between them. Amplified regions were TCR beta CDR3 sequences from RNA transcripts. A first-round RT-PCR of the TCR CDR3 used the HTBI primer set. MiXCR, run by TCRdb on the multiplex PCR reads, gives a single entry per CDR3 protein. The data show some 690,000 distinct CDR3 sequences, around a sixth seen once. J is TRBJ1-2 and V is TRBV5-4; D is possibly TRBD1 (6 bases). The origin of this receptor is a man aged 45 to 65 with Graves' hyperthyroidism. Sequenced: blood. The CDR3 is CASSLVGRGYGYTF. The CDR3 nucleotides are TGTGCCAGCAGCTTGGTAGGCAGGGGTTATGGCTACACCTTC.